This TCR beta chain was sequenced during a study of vaccination effects on CD4 cells after COVID-19. Findings and caveats of the study: Clones of infection and vaccine origin contracted markedly late after vaccination.

The CDR3 extends over 16 amino acids. The V gene end was trimmed by 7 bases and the J gene end by 5 bases; junction bases not matched to a gene: 12. Germline V gene lookup returns CDR1 SEHNR and CDR2 FQNEAQ (reference sequence). Profiling relied on immunoSEQ multiplex PCR, and the TCRdb table lists in-frame clones only, not all of them. The sample contains around 30,000 clones, 55% to 75% of which appear only once. Ahead of sequencing, the ViraFEST assay grew antigen-specific CD4+ T cells using viral peptide pools. Cells that had been cultured for approximately eleven days were the source of isolated CD4+ T cells. As for this clone: What it recognizes is unknown.

The receptor comes from a human donor who received a COVID-19 vaccine. The gene calls are TRBV7-9 and TRBJ2-1, with 9 bases lining up with TRBD1. The specimen comprised CD4+ T cells from PBMCs cultured with HCoV-229E spike peptides, sampled before COVID-19 vaccination. The CDR3 DNA follows: TGTGCCAGCATCATTTACTCCCGGGACAGGGACAATGAGCAGTTCTTC. Translating it yields CASIIYSRDRDNEQFF.